This section outlines one T cell receptor beta chain sequence together with its context. The antigen is unknown. CDR3 length: 15 residues. J lost 3 bases, V lost 6 bases, and 11 bases had no gene match. Germline loops: CDR1 KGHSH, CDR2 LQKENI. The data derive from a study of CD8 T cells in Susac syndrome. It was with random hexamers that 0.5 to 1 ug RNA was reverse transcribed. TCRdb fed the immunoSEQ multiplex PCR reads into MiXCR, producing one record per CDR3 protein. This sample has roughly 160,000 distinct CDR3 sequences, with about 96% found just once. Study observations and caveats: The CD4+ T cell repertoires from Susac syndrome exhibited no clonal expansion. That the number of individuals in its TCR sequencing and HLA analysis was relatively small was acknowledged by the study.

This sequence originates from a human donor with Susac syndrome. The chain recombines TRBV18 with TRBJ2-7; 7 nucleotides align to TRBD2. Material for sequencing was CD4+ T cells from PBMCs. The CDR3 here is CASSPLVSGRYEQYF. For the CDR3, the DNA is TGTGCCAGCTCTCCTTTAGTTAGCGGGCGCTACGAGCAGTACTTC.